This T cell receptor (beta chain) was captured in a study of shared clonotypes between healthy human individuals. Assay: immunoSEQ multiplex PCR; the TCRdb copy retains only in-frame clones and omits some. The table has about 800,000 clones, 95% to 97% seen once; the top ten hold about 0.25%. CD45RO-negative, CCR7-positively selected cells formed the naive CD8 fraction, excluding terminally differentiated effector memory CD45RA+ cells. Germline values: CDR1 PRHDT, CDR2 FYEKMQ (reference sequence). This CDR3 has 16 residues. V lost 1 base, J lost 0 bases, and 13 bases lay in between. The TCR was taken from a man aged 25 to 40 in good health. Sequenced material: naive CD8+ T cells sorted from blood. The chain couples TRBV13 to TRBJ2-7; D not resolved. CDR3: CASSLVSDVPSYEQYF. CDR3 nucleotides: TGTGCCAGCAGCTTAGTGTCAGACGTCCCCTCCTACGAGCAGTACTTC. Together with reference TRBV13 and TRBJ2-7, the CDR3 gives the full variable domain: AAGVIQSPRHLIKEKRETATLKCYPIPRHDTVYWYQQGPGQDPQFLISFYEKMQSDKGSIPDRFSAQQFSDYHSELNMSSLELGDSALYFCASSLVSDVPSYEQYFGPGTRLTVT.